This entry lists 22 T cell receptor beta chains sequenced from one sample in a study of radiotherapy plus CTLA-4 blockade in lung cancer. This table comes from immunoSEQ multiplex PCR, and its TCRdb copy is limited to in-frame clones, with some not included. The sample includes 15,000 to 20,000 clones, roughly 83% of them seen just once. Sequencing was performed on peripheral blood, taken from a patient treated with radiotherapy plus ipilimumab. The receptor source for this set is a human donor with non-small cell lung cancer whose response to radiotherapy plus ipilimumab could not be evaluated.

The rearrangement uses TRBV2 and TRBJ2-2, with 14 bases aligning to TRBD2. The CDR3 sequence is 17 residues long. Germline V CDR1 and CDR2: SNHLY, FYNNEI. After removal of 7 bases from V and 5 bases from J, the junction contained 9 bases not matched to a gene. The CDR3 spells CASKESGLAGGTGELFF. The DNA of the CDR3 is TGTGCCAGCAAGGAAAGTGGACTAGCGGGAGGAACCGGGGAGCTGTTTTTT.

The rearrangement links TRBV25-1 to TRBJ2-1, with 11 nucleotides matching TRBD1. CDR1 and CDR2 (germline): MGHDK, SYGVNS. V trimming: 5 bases; J trimming: 6 bases; junction bases outside the gene matches: 3. The CDR3 runs to 14 residues. CDR3 sequence: CASSFGTGGNEQFF. The CDR3 DNA is TGTGCCAGCAGTTTTGGGACAGGGGGCAATGAGCAGTTCTTC.

The genes are TRBV7-2 and TRBJ1-2; tentative D call: TRBD1 (5 bases). Germline CDR1 and CDR2: SGHTA and FQGNSA. This CDR3 region has 14 residues. V shed 3 bases and J shed 3 bases, with 11 bases lying between them. The CDR3 sequence: CASSFTGVDYGYTF. The CDR3 bases are TGTGCCAGCAGCTTCACAGGCGTGGACTATGGCTACACCTTC.

The chain couples TRBV9 to TRBJ1-6; 7 positions match TRBD1. After removal of 2 bases from V and 9 bases from J, the junction contained 8 bases not matched to a gene. The CDR3 extends over 15 amino acids. Germline values: CDR1 SGDLS, CDR2 YYNGEE. The CDR3 DNA reads as TGTGCCAGCAGCGTGGCGACAGGGCGGATTTCACCCCTCCACTTT. The encoded protein is CASSVATGRISPLHF.

The chain joins TRBV9 to TRBJ2-1; 8 positions agree with TRBD2. The CDR3 sequence is 16 residues long. The trim removed 2 bases at V and 6 bases at J, leaving 10 bases unmatched. CDR1 is SGDLS, CDR2 YYNGEE, per germline. The CDR3 loop reads CASSVSGTGLLNEQFF. In DNA, the CDR3 is TGTGCCAGCAGCGTTAGCGGGACCGGGCTACTCAATGAGCAGTTCTTC.

J is TRBJ2-5 and V is TRBV29-1, with D uncertain. This CDR3 contains 11 residues. The V gene's germline CDR1 is SQVTM and CDR2 ANQGSEA. V was shortened by 7 bases and J by 2 bases, with 8 bases between the two germline ends. The CDR3 DNA is TGCAGCGCCAGTCGTCAAGAGACCCAGTACTTC. As protein: CSASRQETQYF.

The gene calls are TRBV5-6 and TRBJ2-3, with 13 bases lining up with TRBD2. CDR1 is SGHDT and CDR2 is YYEEEE in the germline V gene. The CDR3 is 14 residues long. V shed 3 bases, J shed 9 bases, and the junction held 4 bases outside the gene matches. The CDR3 protein is CASSWGTSGTTQYF. The CDR3 DNA reads TGTGCCAGCAGCTGGGGGACTAGCGGGACAACGCAGTATTTT.

CDR3 loop: CASSPSGTELIYGYTF. The DNA for the CDR3 is TGCGCCAGCAGCCCTTCAGGGACAGAGTTGATCTATGGCTACACCTTC. This chain connects TRBV4-1 to TRBJ1-2, with 7 bases aligning to TRBD1. Germline CDR1 reads MGHRA; CDR2 reads YSYEKL. V lost 4 bases and J lost 4; bases outside the gene matches: 12. CDR3 length: 16 residues.

This clone was found once. This chain links TRBV14 with TRBJ2-7; TRBD2 agrees at 7 bases. After removal of 1 base from V and 9 bases from J, the junction contained 3 bases not matched to a gene. The CDR3 sequence is 12 residues long. The germline gives CDR1 SGHDN, CDR2 FVKESK. Written as DNA, the CDR3 is TGTGCCAGCAGCCAAGGGGGGGGAAGGCAGTACTTC. The encoded protein is CASSQGGGRQYF.

This chain links TRBV19 with TRBJ2-7, with D tentatively TRBD1 (5 bases). The V gene's germline CDR1 is LNHDA and CDR2 SQIVND (reference sequence). Trimming removed 3 bases at V and 1 base at J, with 10 bases between. The CDR3 loop spans 14 amino acids. This chain's CDR3 is CASSISSGSYEQYF. The CDR3 DNA reads as TGTGCCAGTAGTATTAGCTCAGGGTCCTACGAGCAGTACTTC. Full variable domain (remainder filled in from reference TRBV19 and TRBJ2-7): DGGITQSPKYLFRKEGQNVTLSCEQNLNHDAMYWYRQDPGQGLRLIYYSQIVNDFQKGDIAEGYSVSREKKESFPLTVTSAQKNPTAFYLCASSISSGSYEQYFGPGTRLTVT.

The chain joins TRBV7-2 to TRBJ1-6; no clear D gene. From germline, CDR1 is SGHTA and CDR2 FQGNSA. V lost 5 bases and J 11 bases, leaving 16 bases between the germline ends. CDR3 length: 14 residues. CDR3 in amino acids: CASSPRPPFTPLHF. DNA for the CDR3: TGTGCCAGCAGCCCGCGTCCCCCTTTTACACCCCTCCACTTT.

The chain combines TRBV4-2 with TRBJ2-7; D perhaps matches TRBD1 (7 bases). V was clipped by 4 bases and J by 6 bases, with 16 bases between them. The CDR3 length is 14 residues. Germline CDR1 is LGHNA and CDR2 is YNFKEQ. CDR3 nucleotide sequence: TGTGCCAGCAGCCCCCGGAGGGGGCAGTTCGAGCAGTACTTC. It codes for CASSPRRGQFEQYF.

CDR3 amino acids: CASSFWGGALSYEQYF. In nucleotides, the CDR3 is TGTGCCAGCAGTTTTTGGGGCGGCGCCCTCTCCTACGAGCAGTACTTC. This chain joins TRBV27 and TRBJ2-7; TRBD1 might be the D (5 bases). Germline assignment: CDR1 MNHEY and CDR2 SMNVEV (reference sequence). CDR3 length: 16 amino acids. The V gene lost 3 bases and the J gene lost 0 bases, with 15 bases spanning the gap.

The rearrangement links TRBV5-1 to TRBJ2-3; TRBD1 is a possible D gene (5 bases). CDR3 size: 15 residues. The V gene's germline CDR1 is SGHRS and CDR2 YFSETQ. The V gene lost 6 bases and the J gene lost 0 bases, with 14 bases spanning the gap. DNA of the CDR3: TGCGCCAGCAAACAGGATCCGCTTAGCACAGATACGCAGTATTTT. It encodes CASKQDPLSTDTQYF.

The V call is TRBV19, the J call TRBJ2-5, with a tentative D call TRBD1 (5 bases). The CDR3 spans 15 residues. Germline V gives CDR1 LNHDA, CDR2 SQIVND (reference sequence). The ends were cut back, 5 bases at V and 6 bases at J, with 19 bases in the middle. The DNA of the CDR3 is TGTGCCAGTAGTCTGGCTAGAGGTCTGGGGCAGACCCAGTACTTC. Its translation: CASSLARGLGQTQYF.

The chain couples TRBV27 to TRBJ2-7; 9 bases are shared with TRBD1. Germline CDR1 reads MNHEY; CDR2 reads SMNVEV (reference sequence). The junction had 8 bases not matched to a gene; V was cut back by 6 bases and J by 2 bases. CDR3 length: 15 amino acids. The CDR3 bases are TGTGCCAGCAGCCACAGGGGGCTAGGACCCTACGAGCAGTACTTC. It specifies CASSHRGLGPYEQYF.

The chain couples TRBV7-3 to TRBJ2-7; 7 bases match TRBD2. Germline V gene data show CDR1 as SGHTA and CDR2 as FQGTGA. The ends lost 3 bases at V and 0 bases at J; junction bases unmatched: 5. CDR3 length: 15 amino acids. CDR3 in amino acids: CASSFSGGSSYEQYF. In DNA form, the CDR3 reads TGTGCCAGCAGCTTCTCGGGCGGGAGCTCCTACGAGCAGTACTTC.

The CDR3 DNA follows: TGTGCCAGCAGGGGCGGGGTCGCCCAAGAGACCCAGTACTTC. It codes for CASRGGVAQETQYF. The chain joins TRBV6-6 to TRBJ2-5, with D maybe TRBD2 (6 bases). Germline assignment: CDR1 MNHNY and CDR2 SVGAGI (reference sequence). This CDR3 is 14 amino acids long. V lost 6 bases to trimming and J lost 1 base, with 12 bases between them.

Details on this clone: Germline is not matched at one junction end, which may reflect a read error. The rearrangement joins TRBV7-7 to TRBJ1-2; 8 positions match TRBD1. CDR3 size: 18 residues. Looked up from germline, CDR1 is SSHAT and CDR2 is FNYEAQ (reference sequence). The CDR3 bases are TGTGCTAGCAGCTTAGTTCGGAACCGGGACAGGCATTTCTATGGCTACACCTTC. This translates into CASSLVRNRDRHFYGYTF.

V and J are TRBV4-3 and TRBJ1-2, with 9 bases aligning to TRBD1. The CDR3 has 16 residues. The V and J ends lost 1 base and 8 bases, in that order; junction bases with no gene match: 11. The germline CDR1 and CDR2 sequences are LGHNA and YSLEER. CDR3 region: CASSQVRDREGGGYTF. CDR3 DNA sequence: TGCGCCAGCAGCCAAGTGCGGGACAGGGAGGGCGGAGGCTACACCTTC.

A single count supports this clone. This rearrangement joins TRBV6-5 to TRBJ1-2; TRBD1 aligns across 8 bases. The CDR3 length is 14 residues. V was pared by 5 bases and J by 3 bases, with 5 bases of the junction left unmatched. CDR1 MNHEY and CDR2 SVGAGI come from the germline V gene. CDR3 DNA sequence: TGTGCCAGCAGTCCAGGGGGCGGATACTATGGCTACACCTTC. It yields the protein CASSPGGGYYGYTF.

J is TRBJ2-2 and V is TRBV5-1, with 9 bases identical to TRBD1. Trimming removed 3 bases from V and 4 bases from J; junction bases left unmatched: 7. The CDR3 has 16 amino acids. Germline CDR1 and CDR2: SGHRS and YFSETQ. CDR3 residues: CASSSTGQGLTGELFF. The CDR3 DNA follows: TGCGCCAGCAGCTCAACGGGACAGGGTCTCACCGGGGAGCTGTTTTTT.